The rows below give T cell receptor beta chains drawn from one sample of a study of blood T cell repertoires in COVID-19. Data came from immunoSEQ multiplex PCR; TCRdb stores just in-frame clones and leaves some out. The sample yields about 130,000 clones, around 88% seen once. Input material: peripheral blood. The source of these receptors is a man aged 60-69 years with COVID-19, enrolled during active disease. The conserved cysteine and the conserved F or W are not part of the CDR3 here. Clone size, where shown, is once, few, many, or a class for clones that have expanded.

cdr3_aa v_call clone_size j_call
ASSDLPDYRGETQY TRBV9 . TRBJ2-5
ASSSRLGNKNIQY TRBV6-5 . TRBJ2-4
ASRIRENTEAF TRBV12-3/TRBV12-4 . TRBJ1-1
ASSPQGGLQLASGAGNTIY TRBV9 . TRBJ1-3
AWSRDRGFPSNQPQH TRBV30 . TRBJ1-5
ASCVEQGAGTAEAF TRBV19 . TRBJ1-1
ASSQEGARGSTIY TRBV3-1/TRBV3-2 . TRBJ1-3
ASSFTGSPSNEQF TRBV5-1 . TRBJ2-1
ASSQWGDGEQY TRBV3-1/TRBV3-2 . TRBJ2-7
ATTPGYTDTQY TRBV7-2 . TRBJ2-3
ASSPRYFPRQGTRPSSYNSPLH TRBV6-2/TRBV6-3 . TRBJ1-6
ASSLAGVSNEKLF TRBV5-1 few TRBJ1-4
ASSHSSVLKGYT TRBV3-1/TRBV3-2 . TRBJ1-2
ASSLDKAAYQEAF TRBV7-2 . TRBJ1-1
ASSPTAGGEKLF TRBV3-1/TRBV3-2 . TRBJ1-4
ASSRPRGEGEQY TRBV7-2 . TRBJ2-7
ASRGRENQPQH TRBV2 . TRBJ1-5
AISPNSVNTEAF TRBV10-3 . TRBJ1-1
AWSDLINIQY TRBV30 . TRBJ2-4
ATSDPTGFGEKLF TRBV24-1 . TRBJ1-4
ASSPGEPSNYGYT TRBV7-9 . TRBJ1-2
ASSSGQGAGTDTQY TRBV5-4 . TRBJ2-3
ASSDWTGIGNTIY TRBV2 few TRBJ1-3
ASSIGPGHLNYGYT TRBV19 . TRBJ1-2
ASSQQAAGTALMKQF TRBV4-3 . TRBJ2-1
ASSLGTSGGTDTQY TRBV7-9 . TRBJ2-3
ASSETGTGVGYT TRBV2 . TRBJ1-2
ASSNTPPQGGGEKLF TRBV19 . TRBJ1-4
ASSLAARQGNIQY TRBV5-5 . TRBJ2-4
ASSRGAGNTEAF TRBV7-3 . TRBJ1-1
ASRPPQGRNNSPLH TRBV19 once TRBJ1-6